Each of the 18 T cell receptor beta chains below was sequenced from the same sample in a study of blood T cells in healthy people across ages. Sample-barcoded 5' priming and a J-beta primer mix drove a second PCR of roughly 6 to 12 cycles. TCRdb ran MiXCR on the 5' RACE reads and lists one entry per CDR3 protein. This table holds around 800,000 distinct CDR3 sequences, about 42% found once. The sample comprised blood. These receptors came from a man aged 55 to 70 in good health.

In its sample, this clonotype was seen a few times. The chain is built from TRBV7-2 and TRBJ2-3; 7 nucleotides align to TRBD1. The J segment lost 5 bases and the V segment lost 7 bases, leaving 9 bases of the junction unmatched. Germline CDR1 reads SGHTA; CDR2 reads FQGNSA. The CDR3 has 14 amino acids. The CDR3: CASNLGTVRDTQYF. The CDR3 coding sequence is TGTGCCAGCAACCTAGGGACAGTACGAGATACGCAGTATTTT.

This clonotype was picked up one time. The junction does not match germline at one end; this may be a read error. The chain joins TRBV2 to TRBJ2-1; 11 positions agree with TRBD2. In germline, CDR1 is SNHLY, CDR2 FYNNEI. The CDR3 spans 14 residues. CDR3 residues: CATLGLADYKEQFF. Here the CDR3 DNA reads TGTGCCACCCTGGGACTAGCGGACTACAAGGAGCAGTTCTTC.

The genes are TRBV7-2 and TRBJ2-5; 7 positions match TRBD2. V shed 7 bases, J shed 4 bases, and the junction held 12 bases outside the gene matches. Germline lookup yields CDR1 SGHTA and CDR2 FQGNSA. This CDR3 spans 15 amino acids. Written as DNA, the CDR3 is TGTGCCAGCACCCCCTGGACGGGGGGAGGAGAGACCCAGTACTTC. Translation gives CASTPWTGGGETQYF.

The V and J genes are TRBV20-1 and TRBJ2-3, with 8 bases matching TRBD1. The CDR3 loop spans 16 amino acids. V dropped 5 bases and J dropped 1; count of bases not matched to a gene: 11. Germline V CDR1 and CDR2: DFQATT, SNEGSKA (reference sequence). The CDR3 DNA is TGCAGTGCTGGAGGGCCCGGGACAGGTCGCACAGATACGCAGTATTTT. As protein: CSAGGPGTGRTDTQYF.

This clonotype was seen just once. The chain recombines TRBV12-3 or TRBV12-4 with TRBJ1-3; D uncertain. V shed 3 bases and J shed 1 base, with 7 bases lying between them. The CDR3 is made up of 14 amino acids. CDR3 DNA: TGTGCCAGCAGTTTTAAGGGATCTGGAAACACCATATATTTT. It translates to CASSFKGSGNTIYF.

The V call is TRBV7-2, the J call TRBJ1-2; 8 bases are a match to TRBD1. Germline V gene sequence: CDR1 SGHTA, CDR2 FQGNSA. The V segment lost 5 bases and the J segment 12 bases; nucleotides outside the gene matches: 14. This CDR3 has 14 amino acids. CDR3 sequence: CASSPNRQGYLDTF. CDR3 coding DNA: TGTGCCAGCAGCCCGAATCGACAGGGGTATCTAGACACCTTC. The full variable domain, with the rest looked up from reference TRBV7-2 and TRBJ1-2, is GAGVSQSPSNKVTEKGKDVELRCDPISGHTALYWYRQSLGQGLEFLIYFQGNSAPDKSGLPSDRFSAERTGGSVSTLTIQRTQQEDSAVYLCASSPNRQGYLDTFGSGTRLTVV.

As for this clonotype: Relative to the germline gene, one junction end is altered; a read error may explain this. The rearrangement uses TRBV10-3 and TRBJ2-2, with D uncertain. In germline, CDR1 is ENHRY, CDR2 SYGVKD. The CDR3 sequence is 14 residues long. The CDR3 spells CAFSETTNTGELFF. Written as DNA, the CDR3 is TGTGCCTTCAGTGAGACAACTAACACCGGGGAGCTGTTTTTT.

The chain joins TRBV2 to TRBJ2-5; 8 positions match TRBD2. Per the germline V gene, CDR1 is SNHLY and CDR2 is FYNNEI. V lost 4 bases and J lost 2; bases outside the gene matches: 6. This CDR3 comprises 15 residues. The CDR3 region has the DNA TGTGCCAGCAGTGGTGTTAGCGGGGAACAAGAGACCCAGTACTTC. Translating it yields CASSGVSGEQETQYF.

The chain uses TRBV12-3 or TRBV12-4 and TRBJ2-1; possibly TRBD1 for D (6 bases). V was clipped by 7 bases and J by 5 bases, with 9 bases between them. This CDR3 region has 12 residues. The CDR3 region has the DNA TGTGCCAGCACCTCAGGGGACAATGAGCAGTTCTTC. Its protein is CASTSGDNEQFF.

This chain joins TRBV6-5 and TRBJ1-2, with 9 bases aligning to TRBD1. CDR1 is MNHEY and CDR2 is SVGAGI in the germline V gene. The CDR3 loop spans 14 amino acids. V shed 2 bases, J shed 8 bases, and the junction held 6 bases outside the gene matches. CDR3 loop: CASSYTGGVRGYTF. DNA for the CDR3: TGTGCCAGCAGTTACACAGGGGGCGTTCGAGGCTACACCTTC.

This clonotype has a handful of counts. The chain has TRBV6-2 or TRBV6-3 and TRBJ2-1, with a possible D match to TRBD1 (6 bases). This CDR3 has 15 amino acids. Trimming took 2 bases from V and 7 from J, leaving 15 bases between them. Germline CDR1 and CDR2: MNHEY and SVGEGT. CDR3 sequence: CASSYLRGMFNEQFF. The CDR3 DNA reads TGTGCCAGCAGTTACCTCAGGGGCATGTTTAATGAGCAGTTCTTC.

The sample holds many counts of this clonotype. The chain joins TRBV10-3 to TRBJ2-7; TRBD2 matches 7 bases. Germline V gene lookup returns CDR1 ENHRY and CDR2 SYGVKD. The junction had 7 bases not matched to a gene; V was cut back by 9 bases and J by 2 bases. There are 13 residues in the CDR3. This CDR3 is CAIRAGTPYEQYF. Written as DNA, the CDR3 is TGTGCCATACGAGCGGGGACCCCCTACGAGCAGTACTTC.

The rearrangement uses TRBV6-5 and TRBJ2-5; possible D gene TRBD1, 6 bases. The ends were cut back, 5 bases at V and 3 bases at J, with 10 bases in the middle. Germline CDR1 and CDR2: MNHEY and SVGAGI. The CDR3 length is 13 residues. Written as DNA, the CDR3 is TGTGCCAGCAGTGCAAACAGGGAAGAGACCCAGTACTTC. Translation: CASSANREETQYF.

This clonotype was found a few times. The chain combines TRBV5-6 with TRBJ2-3; 8 nucleotides align to TRBD1. Losses at the gene ends were 4 bases for V and 4 bases for J; bases not matched to a gene: 5. The CDR3 loop spans 14 amino acids. The germline V gene has CDR1 SGHDT and CDR2 YYEEEE. The CDR3 DNA is TGTGCCAGCAGCAGGGACAGGCGGCCAGATACGCAGTATTTT. Its protein is CASSRDRRPDTQYF.

The chain is built from TRBV20-1 and TRBJ2-1; D is undetermined. Trimming pared 3 bases from V and 1 base from J, leaving 10 bases between. Germline V gives CDR1 DFQATT, CDR2 SNEGSKA (reference sequence). The CDR3 runs to 14 residues. As DNA, the CDR3 is TGCAGTGCTAGCCCAAGTGGATCCTACAATGAGCAGTTCTTC. Its protein is CSASPSGSYNEQFF.

V usage is TRBV28 and J usage is TRBJ2-6; 10 bases are shared with TRBD1. The CDR3 runs to 17 residues. CDR1 and CDR2 from the germline V gene are MDHEN and SYDVKM. The V segment lost 5 bases and the J segment 0 bases; nucleotides outside the gene matches: 4. CDR3 DNA: TGTGCCAGCAGTGCGACAGGGGGCGACTCTGGGGCCAACGTCCTGACTTTC. It codes for CASSATGGDSGANVLTF.

The chain links TRBV4-3 to TRBJ2-4; no clear D gene. Trimming left V 0 bases short and J 7 bases short, with 13 bases between. Germline V gene sequence: CDR1 LGHNA, CDR2 YSLEER. The length of the CDR3 is 15 residues. CDR3 region: CASSQDPVTFNIQYF. In DNA, the CDR3 is TGCGCCAGCAGCCAAGACCCGGTGACTTTTAACATTCAGTACTTC.

The V gene is TRBV7-9, the J gene TRBJ2-3; 10 bases align to TRBD2. J was trimmed by 3 bases and V by 1 base; bases with no gene match: 7. Germline V gene data show CDR1 as SEHNR and CDR2 as FQNEAQ (reference sequence). This CDR3 contains 17 residues. The CDR3 sequence: CASSLGLTSGMTDTQYF. CDR3 coding DNA: TGTGCCAGCAGCTTAGGACTAACTAGCGGGATGACAGATACGCAGTATTTT.